This T cell receptor beta chain appears in the sequencing data of a study of cytomegalovirus exposure and HLA in healthy donors. Looking at the study overall: One earlier analysis, a look at 150 million to 200 million T cells, found about 100 million unique TCR beta sequences. Findings and caveats of the study: A later analysis showed HLA-associated TCR beta chains outstripping equally common others in clonal expansion. One cluster of highly shared sequence variants probably arose as a sequencing artifact.

This clone has just a few counts. Its antigen is unidentified. Use of 60 Vbeta and 13 Jbeta primers characterized the PCR. Sequencing was performed with immunoSEQ multiplex PCR; in TCRdb, only in-frame clones are kept and a portion is missing. The profile covers about 63,000 clones, with 75% to 90% appearing a single time and 12% taken by the ten largest. Trimming removed 4 bases from V and 4 bases from J, with 21 bases in between. The CDR3 is made up of 16 amino acids. Germline CDR1 is SGHRS and CDR2 is YFSETQ. The V gene is TRBV5-1, the J gene TRBJ2-7, with D possibly TRBD2 on 5 matching bases. Sequencing was performed on PBMCs. The clonotype comes from a woman in her 30s in good health and CMV-seropositive. CDR3 protein: CASSEFHTSAYYEQYF. DNA of the CDR3: TGCGCCAGCAGCGAGTTCCATACTAGTGCCTATTACGAGCAGTACTTC.